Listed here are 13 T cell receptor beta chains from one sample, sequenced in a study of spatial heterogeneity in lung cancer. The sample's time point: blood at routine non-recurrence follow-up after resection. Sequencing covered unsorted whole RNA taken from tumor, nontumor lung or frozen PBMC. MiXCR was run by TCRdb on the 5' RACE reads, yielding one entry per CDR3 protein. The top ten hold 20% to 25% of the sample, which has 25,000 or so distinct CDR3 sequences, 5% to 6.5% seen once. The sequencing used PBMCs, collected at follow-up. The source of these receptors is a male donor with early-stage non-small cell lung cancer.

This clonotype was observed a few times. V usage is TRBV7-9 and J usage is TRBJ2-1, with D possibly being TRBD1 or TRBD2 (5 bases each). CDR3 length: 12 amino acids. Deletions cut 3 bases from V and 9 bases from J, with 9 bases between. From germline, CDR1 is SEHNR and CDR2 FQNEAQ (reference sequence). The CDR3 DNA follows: TGTGCCAGCAGCTTCCCGGGACGTGAGCAGTTCTTC. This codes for CASSFPGREQFF.

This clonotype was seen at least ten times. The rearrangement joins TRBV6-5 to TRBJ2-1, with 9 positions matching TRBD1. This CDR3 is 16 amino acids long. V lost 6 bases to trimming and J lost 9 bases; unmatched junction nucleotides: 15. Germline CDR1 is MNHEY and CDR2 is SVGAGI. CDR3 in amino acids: CASRRPAGQGGPEQFF. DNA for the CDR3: TGTGCCAGCAGACGTCCGGCGGGACAGGGTGGTCCTGAGCAGTTCTTC.

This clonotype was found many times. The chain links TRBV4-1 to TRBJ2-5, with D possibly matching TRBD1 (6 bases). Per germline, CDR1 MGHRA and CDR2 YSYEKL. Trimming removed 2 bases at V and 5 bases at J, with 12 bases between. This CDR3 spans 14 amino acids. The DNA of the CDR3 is TGCGCCAGCAGCCAACCCCAGGGGCCCGAGACCCAGTACTTC. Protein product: CASSQPQGPETQYF.

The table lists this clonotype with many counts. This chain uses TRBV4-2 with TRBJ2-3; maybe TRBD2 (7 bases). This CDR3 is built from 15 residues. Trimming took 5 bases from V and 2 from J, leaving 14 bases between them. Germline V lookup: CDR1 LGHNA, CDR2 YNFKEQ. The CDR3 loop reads CASSGGGLFTDTQYF. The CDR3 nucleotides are TGTGCCAGCAGCGGAGGGGGACTATTCACAGATACGCAGTATTTT.

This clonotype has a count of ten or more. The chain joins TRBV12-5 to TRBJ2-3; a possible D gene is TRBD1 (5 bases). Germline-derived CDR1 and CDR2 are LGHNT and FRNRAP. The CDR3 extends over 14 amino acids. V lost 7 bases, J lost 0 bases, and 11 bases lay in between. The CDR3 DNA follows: TGTGCTAGTGCCCTTCAGGGAAGCACAGATACGCAGTATTTT. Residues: CASALQGSTDTQYF.

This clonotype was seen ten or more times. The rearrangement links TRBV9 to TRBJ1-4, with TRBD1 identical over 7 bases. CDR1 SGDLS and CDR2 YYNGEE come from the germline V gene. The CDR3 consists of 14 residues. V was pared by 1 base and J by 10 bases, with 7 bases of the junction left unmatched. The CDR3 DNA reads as TGTGCCAGCAGCGTAAGTTGGACAGGCGGAAAACTGTTTTTT. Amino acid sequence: CASSVSWTGGKLFF. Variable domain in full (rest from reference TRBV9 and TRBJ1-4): DSGVTQTPKHLITATGQRVTLRCSPRSGDLSVYWYQQSLDQGLQFLIQYYNGEERAKGNILERFSAQQFPDLHSELNLSSLELGDSALYFCASSVSWTGGKLFFGSGTQLSVL.

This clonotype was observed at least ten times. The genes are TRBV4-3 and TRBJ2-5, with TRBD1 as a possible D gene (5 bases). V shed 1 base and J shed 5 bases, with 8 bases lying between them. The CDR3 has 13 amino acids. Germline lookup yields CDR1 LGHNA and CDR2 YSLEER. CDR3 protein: CASSQGRAETQYF. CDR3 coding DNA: TGCGCCAGCAGCCAAGGCAGGGCCGAGACCCAGTACTTC.

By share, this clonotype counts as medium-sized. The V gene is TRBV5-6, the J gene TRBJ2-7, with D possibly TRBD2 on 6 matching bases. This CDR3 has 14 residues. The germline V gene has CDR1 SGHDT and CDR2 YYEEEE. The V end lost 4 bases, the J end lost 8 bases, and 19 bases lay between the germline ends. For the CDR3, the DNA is TGTGCCAGCAGCGTAGCCGGGACTCCTATCCAGCAGTACTTC. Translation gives CASSVAGTPIQQYF.

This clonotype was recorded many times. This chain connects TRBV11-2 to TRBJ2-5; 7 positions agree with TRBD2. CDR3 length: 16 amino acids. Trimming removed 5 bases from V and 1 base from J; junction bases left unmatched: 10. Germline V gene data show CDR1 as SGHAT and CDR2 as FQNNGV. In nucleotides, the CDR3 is TGTGCCAGCAGCCGTTCGGGCGGGAGCCGCCAAGAGACCCAGTACTTC. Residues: CASSRSGGSRQETQYF. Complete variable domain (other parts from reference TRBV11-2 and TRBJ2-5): EAGVAQSPRYKIIEKRQSVAFWCNPISGHATLYWYQQILGQGPKLLIQFQNNGVVDDSQLPKDRFSAERLKGVDSTLKIQPAKLEDSAVYLCASSRSGGSRQETQYFGPGTRLLVL.

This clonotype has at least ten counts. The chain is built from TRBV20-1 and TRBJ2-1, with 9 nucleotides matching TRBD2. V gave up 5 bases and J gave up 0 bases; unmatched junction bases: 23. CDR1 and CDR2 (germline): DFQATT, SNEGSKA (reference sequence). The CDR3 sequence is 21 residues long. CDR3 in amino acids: CSAPNTNSGRALWSSYNEQFF. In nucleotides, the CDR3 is TGCAGTGCTCCGAACACTAATAGCGGGAGAGCCCTCTGGAGCTCCTACAATGAGCAGTTCTTC.

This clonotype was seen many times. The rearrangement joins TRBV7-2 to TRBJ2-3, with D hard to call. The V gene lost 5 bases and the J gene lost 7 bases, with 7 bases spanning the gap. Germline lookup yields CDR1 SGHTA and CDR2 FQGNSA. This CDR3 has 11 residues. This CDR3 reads CASSPTYTQYF. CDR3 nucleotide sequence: TGTGCCAGCAGCCCTACTTATACGCAGTATTTT.

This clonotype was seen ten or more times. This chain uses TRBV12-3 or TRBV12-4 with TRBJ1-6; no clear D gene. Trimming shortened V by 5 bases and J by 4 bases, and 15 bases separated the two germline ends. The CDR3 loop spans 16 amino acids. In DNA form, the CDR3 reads TGTGCCAGCAGTCCGGGCCCCTCAGTATATAATTCACCCCTCCACTTT. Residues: CASSPGPSVYNSPLHF.

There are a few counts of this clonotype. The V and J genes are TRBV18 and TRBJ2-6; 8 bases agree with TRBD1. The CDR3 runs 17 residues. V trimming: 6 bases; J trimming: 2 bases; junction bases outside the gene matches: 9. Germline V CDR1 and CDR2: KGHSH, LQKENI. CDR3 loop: CASSLGQGSPGANVLTF. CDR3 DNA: TGTGCCAGCTCCCTAGGACAGGGAAGCCCTGGGGCCAACGTCCTGACTTTC.